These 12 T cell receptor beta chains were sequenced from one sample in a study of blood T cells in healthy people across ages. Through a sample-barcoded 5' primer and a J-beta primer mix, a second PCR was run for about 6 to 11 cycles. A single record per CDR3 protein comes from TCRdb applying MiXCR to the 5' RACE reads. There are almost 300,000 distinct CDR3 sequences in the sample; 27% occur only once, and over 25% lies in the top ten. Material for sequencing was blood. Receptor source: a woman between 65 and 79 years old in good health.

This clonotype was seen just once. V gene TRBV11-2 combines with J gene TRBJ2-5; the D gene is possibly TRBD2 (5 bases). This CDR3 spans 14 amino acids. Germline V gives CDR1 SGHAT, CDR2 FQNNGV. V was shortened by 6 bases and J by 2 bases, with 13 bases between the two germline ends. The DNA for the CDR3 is TGTGCCAGCAGGAACCGGGGTATACAAGAGACCCAGTACTTC. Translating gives CASRNRGIQETQYF.

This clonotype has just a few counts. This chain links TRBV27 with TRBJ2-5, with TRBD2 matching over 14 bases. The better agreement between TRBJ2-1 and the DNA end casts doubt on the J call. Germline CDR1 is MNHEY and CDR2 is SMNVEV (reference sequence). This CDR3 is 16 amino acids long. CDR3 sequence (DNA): TGTGCCAGCAGTTTTGGGGGGACTAGCGGGAGAGTTGAGCAGTTCTTC. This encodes CASSFGGTSGRVEQFF.

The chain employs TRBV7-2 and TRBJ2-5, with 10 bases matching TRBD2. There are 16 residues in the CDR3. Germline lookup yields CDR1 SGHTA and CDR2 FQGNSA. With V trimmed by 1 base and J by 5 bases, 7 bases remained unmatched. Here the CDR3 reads CASSLGSSGGAETQYF. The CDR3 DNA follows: TGTGCCAGCAGCTTAGGGTCCAGCGGGGGGGCGGAGACCCAGTACTTC.

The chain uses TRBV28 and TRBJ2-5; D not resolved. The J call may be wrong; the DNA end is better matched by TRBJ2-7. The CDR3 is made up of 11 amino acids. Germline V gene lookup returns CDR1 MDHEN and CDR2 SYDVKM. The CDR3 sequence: CASETLYEQYF. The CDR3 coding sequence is TGTGCCAGCGAAACTCTTTACGAGCAGTACTTC.

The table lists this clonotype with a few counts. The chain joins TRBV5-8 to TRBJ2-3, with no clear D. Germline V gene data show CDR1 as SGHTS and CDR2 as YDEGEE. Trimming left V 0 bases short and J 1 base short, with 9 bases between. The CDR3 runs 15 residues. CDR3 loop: CASSLETDRTDTQYF. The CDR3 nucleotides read TGTGCCAGCAGCTTGGAAACAGACCGCACAGATACGCAGTATTTT.

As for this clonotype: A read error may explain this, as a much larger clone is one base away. The CDR3 DNA reads as TGTGCCAGCAGTTGCACAGATACGCAGTATTTT. This codes for CASSCTDTQYF. V is TRBV27 and J is TRBJ2-3; D not resolved. The germline CDR1 and CDR2 sequences are MNHEY and SMNVEV (reference sequence). The CDR3 is 11 amino acids. Trimming pared 4 bases from V and 1 base from J, leaving 0 bases between.

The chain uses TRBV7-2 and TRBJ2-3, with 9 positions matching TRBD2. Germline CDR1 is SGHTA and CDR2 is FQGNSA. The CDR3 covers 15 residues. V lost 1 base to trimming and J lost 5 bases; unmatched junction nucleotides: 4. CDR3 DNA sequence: TGTGCCAGCAGCTTAGGTGGGCGGGAGGGAGATACGCAGTATTTT. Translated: CASSLGGREGDTQYF.

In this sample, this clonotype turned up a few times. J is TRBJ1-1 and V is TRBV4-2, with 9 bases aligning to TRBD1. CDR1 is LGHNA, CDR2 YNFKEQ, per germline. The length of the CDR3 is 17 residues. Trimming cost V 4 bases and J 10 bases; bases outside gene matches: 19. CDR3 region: CASSRLMSPGQGLRAFF. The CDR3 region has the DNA TGTGCCAGCAGCCGTTTAATGTCCCCGGGACAGGGATTGCGAGCTTTCTTT.

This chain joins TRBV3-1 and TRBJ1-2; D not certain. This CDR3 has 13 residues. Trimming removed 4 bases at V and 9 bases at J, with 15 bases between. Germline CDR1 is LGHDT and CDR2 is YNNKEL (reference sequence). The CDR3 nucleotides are TGTGCCAGCAGCCCCCTGGGGTCTGGCAGCTACACCTTC. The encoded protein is CASSPLGSGSYTF. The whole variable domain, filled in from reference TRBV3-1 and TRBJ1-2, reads DTAVSQTPKYLVTQMGNDKSIKCEQNLGHDTMYWYKQDSKKFLKIMFSYNNKELIINETVPNRFSPKSPDKAHLNLHINSLELGDSAVYFCASSPLGSGSYTFGSGTRLTVV.

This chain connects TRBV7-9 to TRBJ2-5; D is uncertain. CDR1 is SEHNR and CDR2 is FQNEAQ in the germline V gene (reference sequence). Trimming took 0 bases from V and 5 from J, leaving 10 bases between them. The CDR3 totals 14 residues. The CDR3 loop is CASSLAVSMETQYF. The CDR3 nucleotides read TGTGCCAGCAGCTTAGCGGTCAGCATGGAGACCCAGTACTTC.

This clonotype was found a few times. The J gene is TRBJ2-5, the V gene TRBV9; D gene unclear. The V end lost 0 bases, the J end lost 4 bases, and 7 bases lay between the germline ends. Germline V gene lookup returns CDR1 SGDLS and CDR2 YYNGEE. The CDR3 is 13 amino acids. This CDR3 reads CASSVALVETQYF. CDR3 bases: TGTGCCAGCAGCGTAGCACTTGTAGAGACCCAGTACTTC.

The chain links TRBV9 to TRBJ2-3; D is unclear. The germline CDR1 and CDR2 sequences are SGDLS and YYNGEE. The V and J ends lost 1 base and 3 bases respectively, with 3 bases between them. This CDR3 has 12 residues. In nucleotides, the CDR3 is TGTGCCAGCAGCGTACGAACAGATACGCAGTATTTT. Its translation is CASSVRTDTQYF. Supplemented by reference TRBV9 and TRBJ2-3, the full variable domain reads DSGVTQTPKHLITATGQRVTLRCSPRSGDLSVYWYQQSLDQGLQFLIQYYNGEERAKGNILERFSAQQFPDLHSELNLSSLELGDSALYFCASSVRTDTQYFGPGTRLTVL.